This is a list of T cell receptor beta chains from one sample in a study of type 1 regulatory T cells. These receptors' targets are unknown. One entry per CDR3 protein, called by TCRdb with MiXCR from the reads. The sample lists 60,000 to 70,000 distinct CDR3 sequences; roughly 50% were seen once. The source material was cultured non-Tr1 T cells, either the whole culture or a sorted T cell fraction (not recorded which). These receptors all come from a human donor in good health. Both conserved end residues are part of each CDR3. D genes are given only for firm matches. Size is stated for part of the rows, as once, few or many counts, or as a class when the clone is expanded.

>TRBV18|.|TRBJ2-1|.
TGTGCCAGCTCACCACCCTTCGCTGGAAACAATGAGCAGTTCTTC
CASSPPFAGNNEQFF
>TRBV30|.|TRBJ1-2|.
TGTGCCTGGAGCGCCTTCGATGGCTACACCTTC
CAWSAFDGYTF
>TRBV2|.|TRBJ1-1|.
TGTGCCAGCAGTGCGTATGGAAAGAACACTGAAGCTTTCTTT
CASSAYGKNTEAFF
>TRBV12-3/TRBV12-4|.|TRBJ1-6|TRBD1
TGTGCCAGCAGTTTCCTACGGGACAGGGTATCACCCCTCCACTTT
CASSFLRDRVSPLHF
>TRBV11-3|.|TRBJ2-3|.
TGTGCCAGCAGCTTGGGGGCGGGGCGTTCCACAGATACGCAGTATTTT
CASSLGAGRSTDTQYF
>TRBV18|.|TRBJ1-4|.
TGTGCCAGCTCACCGGCGACGGCTAATGAAAAACTGTTTTTT
CASSPATANEKLFF
>TRBV6-1|.|TRBJ1-2|.
TGTGCCAGCAGTGAAGGCGGAGCTGGCTACACCTTC
CASSEGGAGYTF
>TRBV7-7|few|TRBJ2-1|TRBD2
TGTGCCAGCAGCCCCACTAGCGGGGACTCCTACAATGAGCAGTTCTTC
CASSPTSGDSYNEQFF
>TRBV5-1|.|TRBJ2-1|TRBD2
TGCGCCAGCAGCTCATTGGGGGGGGTGAATGAGCAGTTCTTC
CASSSLGGVNEQFF
>TRBV27|.|TRBJ2-1|.
TGTGCCAGCAGTTTAATGGGGAGCTTTGGGAATGAGCAGTTCTTC
CASSLMGSFGNEQFF
>TRBV12-3/TRBV12-4|medium-sized|TRBJ1-1|.
TGTGCCAGCAGTCCAGGCCCGGAGAGGACTGAAGCTTTCTTT
CASSPGPERTEAFF
>TRBV15|few|TRBJ1-1|.
TGTGCCACCAGCAGGCTCCGGGACATGGGGCGCCCTGAAGCTTTCTTT
CATSRLRDMGRPEAFF
>TRBV10-3|.|TRBJ1-2|.
TGTGCCATCAGCCCCCAGGTCGCTGGTGGCTACACCTTC
CAISPQVAGGYTF
>TRBV5-5|.|TRBJ2-7|TRBD2
TGTGCCAGCAGCAGAGCGGGGGGAAACTACGAGCAGTACTTC
CASSRAGGNYEQYF
>TRBV5-1|few|TRBJ2-1|.
TGCGCCAGCAGCTTGGCCAGAAACAATGAGCAGTTCTTC
CASSLARNNEQFF
>TRBV27|.|TRBJ2-7|.
TGTGCCAGCAGTTTATCGCCCTCGGTTCAGGGGCAGTACTTC
CASSLSPSVQGQYF
>TRBV6-6|.|TRBJ2-7|.
TGTGCCAGCAGTTCCCGGGACGAGCAGTACTTC
CASSSRDEQYF
>TRBV7-7|few|TRBJ1-4|TRBD1
TGTGCTAGCAGCGTGGACAGGGGAGGAAAACTGTTTTTT
CASSVDRGGKLFF
>TRBV11-2|.|TRBJ2-3|TRBD1
TGTGCCAGCAGCTCCCGCCTGGGGACAGGACGCACAGATACGCAGTATTTT
CASSSRLGTGRTDTQYF
>TRBV9|.|TRBJ1-6|.
TGTGCCAGCAGCGTAGGGACCTCAAGTCCCTATTCACCCCTCCACTTT
CASSVGTSSPYSPLHF
>TRBV10-3|few|TRBJ1-1|.
TGTGCCATCAGTGTCGAGGGACGGGGGACTGAAGCTTTCTTT
CAISVEGRGTEAFF
>TRBV7-9|.|TRBJ1-2|TRBD1
TGTGCCAGCAGCCACAATCTCGGACAGGGAAGAACCTATGGCTACACCTTC
CASSHNLGQGRTYGYTF
>TRBV20-1|few|TRBJ1-2|.
TGCAGTGCTATTGACAGGCCTCCTTATGGCTACACCTTC
CSAIDRPPYGYTF
>TRBV7-9|.|TRBJ2-3|TRBD2
TGTGCCAGCAGCATGGGACTAGCCGAGAGCACAGATACGCAGTATTTT
CASSMGLAESTDTQYF
>TRBV5-4|.|TRBJ2-5|.
TGTGCCAGCAGCCAGGGACAAATACAAGAGACCCAGTACTTC
CASSQGQIQETQYF
>TRBV24-1|.|TRBJ1-2|.
TGTGCCACCAGTGATTGGAGCACCCACTATGGCTACACCTTC
CATSDWSTHYGYTF
>TRBV19|.|TRBJ1-5|TRBD1
TGTGCCTCCGGACAGGGAGGCAATCAGCCCCAGCATTTT
CASGQGGNQPQHF
>TRBV5-1|few|TRBJ1-4|.
TGCGCCAGCAGCAGGACGAGACAGACAACTAATGAAAAACTGTTTTTT
CASSRTRQTTNEKLFF